The source of this T cell receptor (beta chain) is a study of long-term antiretroviral therapy in people with HIV. About this clone itself: Antigen: not known.

There are 18 residues in the CDR3. The junction had 16 bases not matched to a gene; V was cut back by 4 bases and J by 1 base. Germline V CDR1 and CDR2: SGDLS, YYNGEE. The assay used was immunoSEQ (version v3.0), run at survey level. The target of sequencing was about 35,000-50,000 T-cell genomes per sample. The table came from immunoSEQ multiplex PCR; TCRdb's copy has only in-frame clones and leaves some out. The repertoire consists of tens of thousands of clones, with 82% occurring once and the leading ten covering about 12%. Until DNA extraction, the samples held between roughly 1-10 million cryopreserved PBMC. Findings and limits, study-wide: Dominant in the repertoire at all time points were clones expanded before ART. Among HIV repertoires, CDR3 length ranges were narrower than those of controls.

The chain is built from TRBV9 and TRBJ2-7; 8 bases are shared with TRBD2. This receptor was taken from a man younger than 35 with HIV. Source: unsorted PBMCs, taken 0.3 years after starting antiretroviral therapy. The CDR3 region is CASSSGPDSAGGSYEQYF. In nucleotides, the CDR3 is TGTGCCAGCAGCTCCGGCCCCGACTCTGCGGGAGGATCCTACGAGCAGTACTTC.